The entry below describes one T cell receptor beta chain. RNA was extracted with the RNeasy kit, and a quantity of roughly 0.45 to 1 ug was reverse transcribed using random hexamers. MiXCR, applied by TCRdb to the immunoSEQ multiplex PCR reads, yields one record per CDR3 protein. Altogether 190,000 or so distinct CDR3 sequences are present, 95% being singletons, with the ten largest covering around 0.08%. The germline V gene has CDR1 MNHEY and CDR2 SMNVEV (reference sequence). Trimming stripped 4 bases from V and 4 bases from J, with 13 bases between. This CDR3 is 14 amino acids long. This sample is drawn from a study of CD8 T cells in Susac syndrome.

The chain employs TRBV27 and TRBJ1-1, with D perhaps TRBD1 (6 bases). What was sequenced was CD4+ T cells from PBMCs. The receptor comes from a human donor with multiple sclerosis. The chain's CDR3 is CASSSTGRSTEAFF. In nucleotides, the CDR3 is TGTGCCAGCAGTTCTACAGGGAGGTCCACTGAAGCTTTCTTT.